A selection of T cell receptor beta chains follows, all from one sample in a study of blood T cell repertoires in COVID-19. Profiled with immunoSEQ multiplex PCR; TCRdb holds only in-frame clones, not every one. The table has a few hundred thousand clones, just over 85% seen once. The sample consisted of PBMCs or T cells enriched from blood (not recorded which). The receptors originated from a woman between 18 and 29 years old who had recovered from COVID-19. Both conserved end residues are part of each CDR3. A D gene is named only where the DNA matches it firmly. Size values are once, few and many counts, or a class for expanded clones, and some rows have none.

TRBV27	few	.	TRBJ2-7	CASSLRQESSYEQYF	TGTGCCAGCAGTCTACGTCAGGAAAGCTCCTACGAGCAGTACTTC
TRBV9	.	.	TRBJ1-2	CASSPSTDYGYTF	TGTGCCAGCAGCCCTTCAACGGACTATGGCTACACCTTC
TRBV2	.	TRBD1	TRBJ1-1	CASSGQGRTEAFF	TGTGCCAGCAGCGGACAGGGGCGGACTGAAGCTTTCTTT
TRBV21-1	once	.	TRBJ2-7	CASSGGLAGSSSYEQYF	TGTGCCAGCAGTGGCGGACTAGCGGGTTCCAGCTCCTACGAGCAGTACTTC
TRBV7-6	.	.	TRBJ1-5	CASSLALGVGQPQHF	TGTGCCAGCAGCTTAGCTCTCGGGGTAGGTCAGCCCCAGCATTTT
TRBV2	.	.	TRBJ1-2	CASSGWEEALTF	TGTGCCAGCAGTGGATGGGAGGAGGCCCTCACCTTC
TRBV9	.	.	TRBJ2-1	CASSSAGAEQFF	TGTGCCAGCAGCTCAGCAGGGGCTGAGCAGTTCTTC
TRBV4-1	.	.	TRBJ1-5	CASSVNSNQPQHF	TGCGCCAGCAGCGTAAATAGCAATCAGCCCCAGCATTTT
TRBV7-8	.	TRBD2	TRBJ2-1	CASSFSGGSYNEQFF	TGTGCCAGCAGCTTTAGCGGGGGGTCCTACAATGAGCAGTTCTTC
TRBV12-5	.	TRBD1	TRBJ1-2	CASGLPATGGNYGYTF	TGTGCTAGTGGTTTGCCGGCGACAGGGGGAAACTATGGCTACACCTTC
TRBV9	.	TRBD2	TRBJ2-1	CASSPSGKNEQFF	TGTGCCAGCAGCCCTAGCGGGAAGAATGAGCAGTTCTTC
TRBV13	few	.	TRBJ2-7	CASSFSEGTEQYF	TGTGCCAGCAGCTTTTCGGAGGGGACCGAGCAGTACTTC
TRBV24-1	.	.	TRBJ1-1	CATSHTGNMNTEAFF	TGTGCCACCAGTCACACAGGGAACATGAACACTGAAGCTTTCTTT
TRBV2	.	TRBD1	TRBJ1-5	CASSRQGAGNQPQHF	TGTGCCAGCAGTAGACAGGGGGCAGGAAATCAGCCCCAGCATTTT
TRBV21-1	.	.	TRBJ2-2	CASSNRETGCTGELFF	TGTGCCAGCAGCAATCGCGAGACAGGTTGCACCGGGGAGCTGTTTTTT
TRBV11-2	.	.	TRBJ2-3	CASSLGSDSHSTDTQYF	TGTGCCAGCAGCTTAGGGTCTGACAGCCATAGCACAGATACGCAGTATTTT
TRBV7-3	.	.	TRBJ2-5	CASSPGAGAYRPQYF	TGTGCCAGCAGCCCAGGGGCAGGGGCCTACCGGCCCCAGTACTTC
TRBV28	.	TRBD1	TRBJ1-2	CASRDRGQGNYGYTF	TGTGCCAGCCGGGACAGGGGGCAGGGTAACTATGGCTACACCTTC
TRBV5-1	.	.	TRBJ1-1	CASSLSPGMNTEAFF	TGCGCCAGCAGCTTGTCTCCGGGGATGAACACTGAAGCTTTCTTT
TRBV29-1	few	TRBD1	TRBJ1-1	CSVQGKLNTEAFF	TGCAGCGTACAGGGGAAGTTGAACACTGAAGCTTTCTTT
TRBV18	.	TRBD2	TRBJ2-2	CASSPWASGGTGELFF	TGTGCCAGCTCACCGTGGGCTAGCGGAGGCACCGGGGAGCTGTTTTTT
TRBV19	.	.	TRBJ2-1	CASSMDSYNEQFF	TGTGCCAGTAGTATGGACAGCTACAATGAGCAGTTCTTC
TRBV2	.	.	TRBJ1-4	CASSEQGGYEKLFF	TGTGCCAGCAGCGAACAGGGAGGATATGAAAAACTGTTTTTT
TRBV5-1	.	TRBD1	TRBJ1-2	CASRVTGTGSNYGYTF	TGCGCCAGCAGAGTAACCGGGACAGGATCCAACTATGGCTACACCTTC
TRBV6-1	.	.	TRBJ1-2	CASSEVNLRSGYTF	TGTGCCAGCAGTGAAGTTAACCTGAGAAGTGGCTACACCTTC
TRBV19	.	.	TRBJ1-1	CASSVPRNTEAFF	TGTGCCAGTAGTGTACCTAGGAACACTGAAGCTTTCTTT
TRBV11-2	.	.	TRBJ1-1	CASSQRSEAFF	TGTGCCAGCAGCCAGCGGTCAGAAGCTTTCTTT
TRBV7-8	.	TRBD1	TRBJ2-3	CASSLRSRGTGNTDTQYF	TGTGCCAGCAGCTTAAGATCGCGCGGGACAGGGAACACAGATACGCAGTATTTT
TRBV10-3	few	.	TRBJ2-1	CAISLSGHEQFF	TGTGCCATCAGTCTTTCAGGGCATGAGCAGTTCTTC
TRBV5-5	.	TRBD2	TRBJ2-5	CASSSGLAGGLQETQYF	TGTGCCAGCAGCTCGGGACTAGCGGGGGGTCTTCAAGAGACCCAGTACTTC
TRBV20-1	.	.	TRBJ2-4	CSARSNIQYF	TGCAGTGCTAGATCGAACATTCAGTACTTC
TRBV30	.	.	TRBJ2-3	CAFGGPVSTDTQYF	TGTGCCTTCGGAGGACCCGTGAGCACAGATACGCAGTATTTT
TRBV24-1	.	.	TRBJ2-7	CATSEAGPHEQYF	TGTGCCACCAGTGAGGCGGGTCCCCACGAGCAGTACTTC
TRBV7-9	.	.	TRBJ2-7	CASSHMGAGWLYEQYF	TGTGCCAGCAGCCACATGGGGGCAGGGTGGCTCTACGAGCAGTACTTC
TRBV4-1	.	.	TRBJ2-1	CASSQDGDTYNEQFF	TGCGCCAGCAGCCAAGATGGGGACACATACAATGAGCAGTTCTTC
TRBV7-9	.	.	TRBJ2-1	CASSSVIGSEGEQFF	TGTGCCAGCAGCTCAGTTATCGGGAGCGAAGGTGAGCAGTTCTTC
TRBV13	.	TRBD1	TRBJ1-2	CASSDRAGDYGYTF	TGTGCCAGCAGTGACAGGGCTGGGGACTATGGCTACACCTTC